A selection of T cell receptor beta chains follows, all from one sample in a study of neurological immune-mediated disorders. Via MiXCR, TCRdb re-called the 5' RACE reads, giving one row per CDR3 protein. The sample gives approximately 32,000 distinct CDR3 sequences, around 7.8% of which show up once; around 4.6% is in the top ten. Sequenced sample: PBMCs. Receptor source: a woman aged 40 to 50 in good health. Each CDR3 is given with its conserved first and last residue. A D gene is named only where the DNA matches it firmly. The size entry is marked missing in some rows and otherwise reads once, few, many or a size class.

many	TRBJ1-1	13	TRBV24-1	NA	TGTGCCACCAGTGGCAGAACCGGCCCTGAAGCTTTCTTT	CATSGRTGPEAFF
many	TRBJ1-2	15	TRBV19	TRBD1	TGTGCCAGTAGTACTTCTCAGGGGGCCGTCTATGGCTACACCTTC	CASSTSQGAVYGYTF
NA	TRBJ2-3	13	TRBV18	TRBD2	TGTGCCAGCTCACCTGGACTAGGGGATACGCAGTATTTT	CASSPGLGDTQYF
NA	TRBJ2-5	14	TRBV6-1	NA	TGTGCCAGCAGAGCCTTCCGGGGCCCAGAGACCCAGTACTTC	CASRAFRGPETQYF
many	TRBJ2-7	16	TRBV7-6	NA	TGTGCCAGCAGCTCCCCTGGGGCAGGGGAGAACTACGAGCAGTACTTC	CASSSPGAGENYEQYF
many	TRBJ2-3	16	TRBV20-1	TRBD2	TGCAGTGCTAGTAGTCCCCGAGCGGGGGGGGCCGATACGCAGTATTTT	CSASSPRAGGADTQYF
many	TRBJ2-7	13	TRBV6-2/TRBV6-3	NA	TGTGCCAGCAGTATCCCTGGCGGGATAAGGCAGTACTTC	CASSIPGGIRQYF
many	TRBJ1-5	13	TRBV19	NA	TGTGCCACCGCGGGCCAAACTTTTGGGCCCCAGCATTTT	CATAGQTFGPQHF
many	TRBJ2-1	14	TRBV14	NA	TGTGCCAGCAGCCAGGGAGAGGCATACAATGAGCAGTTCTTC	CASSQGEAYNEQFF
once	TRBJ1-1	16	TRBV6-1	TRBD1	TGTGCCAGCATTTTTCACCCGACAGGGGTGAACACTGAAGCTTTCTTT	CASIFHPTGVNTEAFF
many	TRBJ2-1	19	TRBV28	TRBD2	TGTGCCAGCAGTACCTCAGGACTAGCGGGAGGGCAATCCTACAATGAGCAGTTCTTC	CASSTSGLAGGQSYNEQFF
many	TRBJ1-3	18	TRBV5-1	TRBD1	TGCGCCAGCAGCTTGCTGCCATTGGGACAGAACTCTGGAAACACCATATATTTT	CASSLLPLGQNSGNTIYF
many	TRBJ2-7	14	TRBV10-1	NA	TGCGCCAGCAGTGGGGGGGTACCCCCCTACGAGCAGTACTTC	CASSGGVPPYEQYF
many	TRBJ2-3	12	TRBV7-3	TRBD2	TGTGCCAGCAGCCCCGGGGGGGATACGCAGTATTTT	CASSPGGDTQYF
many	TRBJ1-6	15	TRBV28	NA	TGTGCCAGCAGTTTCTCTGGAGGGAATAATTCACCCCTCCACTTT	CASSFSGGNNSPLHF
many	TRBJ2-6	15	TRBV20-1	TRBD2	TGCAGTGCTTCAGCGGGAAACACTGGGGCCAACGTCCTGACTTTC	CSASAGNTGANVLTF
many	TRBJ2-2	16	TRBV7-2	NA	TGTGCCAGCAGCTTTCAGTCTGGGGCGGGGACCGGGGAGCTGTTTTTT	CASSFQSGAGTGELFF
many	TRBJ1-5	14	TRBV24-1	TRBD1	TGTGCCACCAGTGATGGGGACAGGGTCCAGCCCCAGCATTTT	CATSDGDRVQPQHF
many	TRBJ1-3	17	TRBV3-1	NA	TGTGCCAGCAGCTCCTTTGGGCGCGGGGGCTCTGGAAACACCATATATTTT	CASSSFGRGGSGNTIYF
many	TRBJ2-7	13	TRBV9	NA	TGTGCCAGCGGGCAGGGGGGGGACAACGAGCAGTACTTC	CASGQGGDNEQYF
many	TRBJ1-2	15	TRBV27	NA	TGTGCCAGCAGTCCCCGGGGGGGGGAGAACTATGGCTACACCTTC	CASSPRGGENYGYTF
many	TRBJ1-3	14	TRBV4-1	NA	TGCGCCAGCAGCCGCGTCCCTGCAGGAGACACCATATATTTT	CASSRVPAGDTIYF
NA	TRBJ2-1	14	TRBV24-1	NA	TGTGCCACCACTCCCGGGGGCGCGATCAATGAGCAGTTCTTC	CATTPGGAINEQFF
many	TRBJ2-3	13	TRBV28	NA	TGTGCCAGCAGTCCGATAGGCACAGATACGCAGTATTTT	CASSPIGTDTQYF
NA	TRBJ2-2	16	TRBV5-6	TRBD2	TGTGCCAGCAGCCCGGTAGCGGGAGGGCCCACCGGGGAGCTGTTTTTT	CASSPVAGGPTGELFF
many	TRBJ2-5	13	TRBV18	NA	TGTGCCAGCTCACCAGACCTTCGGGAGACCCAGTACTTC	CASSPDLRETQYF
many	TRBJ2-3	15	TRBV6-5	NA	TGTGCCAGCAGCACCGGGACACATAGAACAGATACGCAGTATTTT	CASSTGTHRTDTQYF
few	TRBJ2-5	13	TRBV7-3	NA	TGTGCCAGCAGCCAACTAGGTCAAGAGACCCAGTACTTC	CASSQLGQETQYF
many	TRBJ2-7	15	TRBV5-1	NA	TGCGCCAGCAGCTTGGATGGGTCTTACTCCTACGAGCAGTACTTC	CASSLDGSYSYEQYF
many	TRBJ1-2	15	TRBV5-1	NA	TGCGCCAGCAGCTTGGACGGACAACCTAACTATGGCTACACCTTC	CASSLDGQPNYGYTF
many	TRBJ2-1	13	TRBV6-2/TRBV6-3	NA	TGTGCCAGCAAGCAGGGCTCCTACAATGAGCAGTTCTTC	CASKQGSYNEQFF
many	TRBJ2-1	10	TRBV29-1	NA	TGCAGCGCTCTAAGAGCGACCCAGTTCTTC	CSALRATQFF
many	TRBJ2-3	17	TRBV24-1	NA	TGTGCCACCAGTGATTTAGGGACTGGGCCCGGGGCAGATACGCAGTATTTT	CATSDLGTGPGADTQYF
many	TRBJ2-1	12	TRBV20-1	NA	TGCAGTGCTCCGGACTCGGGTAATGAGCAGTTCTTC	CSAPDSGNEQFF
many	TRBJ2-3	16	TRBV5-1	NA	TGCGCCAGCAGCTTCCTCGGCGGGTCCTCCACAGATACGCAGTATTTT	CASSFLGGSSTDTQYF
many	TRBJ1-1	17	TRBV7-8	NA	TGTGCCAGCAGCCCGAAGGGCTTTATGGGGGCAAACACTGAAGCTTTCTTT	CASSPKGFMGANTEAFF
many	TRBJ2-2	14	TRBV21-1	NA	TGTGCCAGCAGCGGGAGGGGGGGACCCGGGGAGCTGTTTTTT	CASSGRGGPGELFF
many	TRBJ1-1	15	TRBV20-1	TRBD1	TGCAGTGCTAGAACTCTTTTGGGACAGGCGACTGAAGCTTTCTTT	CSARTLLGQATEAFF
many	TRBJ1-5	13	TRBV5-1	NA	TGCGCCAGCAGCTTGGGCCCGGGGCAGCCCCAGCATTTT	CASSLGPGQPQHF
many	TRBJ2-5	16	TRBV9	NA	TGTGCCAGCAGCCGAAGAACCCTAGGCACTGGCGAGACCCAGTACTTC	CASSRRTLGTGETQYF
few	TRBJ2-7	14	TRBV13	NA	TGTGCCAGCAGCTCCCCCGGTTCGATCTACGAGCAGTACTTC	CASSSPGSIYEQYF
many	TRBJ1-2	11	TRBV29-1	NA	TGCAGCGTAAGAGGACAGCAAGGCTACACCTTC	CSVRGQQGYTF
NA	TRBJ2-5	16	TRBV2	NA	TGTGCCAGCAGTGGAGGCGGCGGGGTGCCCGGGGAGACCCAGTACTTC	CASSGGGGVPGETQYF
many	TRBJ2-1	13	TRBV6-6	NA	TGTGCCAGCAGTTATGTCCACTTCAATGAGCAGTTCTTC	CASSYVHFNEQFF
many	TRBJ2-5	13	TRBV27	TRBD1	TGTGCCAGCAGCCCGACAGGGGAAGAGACCCAGTACTTC	CASSPTGEETQYF